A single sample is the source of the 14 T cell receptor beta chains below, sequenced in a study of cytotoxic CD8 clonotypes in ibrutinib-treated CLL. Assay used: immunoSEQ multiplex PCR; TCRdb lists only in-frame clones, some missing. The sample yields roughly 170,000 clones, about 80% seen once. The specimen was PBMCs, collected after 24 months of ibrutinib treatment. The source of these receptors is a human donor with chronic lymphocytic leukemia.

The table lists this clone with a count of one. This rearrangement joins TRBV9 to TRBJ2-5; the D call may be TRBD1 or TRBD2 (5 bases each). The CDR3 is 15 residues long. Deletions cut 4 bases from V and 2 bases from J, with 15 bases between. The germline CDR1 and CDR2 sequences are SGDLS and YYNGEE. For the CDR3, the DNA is TGTGCCAGCAGCCCAGAGTTTTGGGGGCAAGAGACCCAGTACTTC. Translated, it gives CASSPEFWGQETQYF.

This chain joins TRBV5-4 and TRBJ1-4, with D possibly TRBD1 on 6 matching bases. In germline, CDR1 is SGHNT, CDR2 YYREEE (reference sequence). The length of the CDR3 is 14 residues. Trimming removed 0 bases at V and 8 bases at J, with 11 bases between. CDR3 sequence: CASSLARQGEKLFF. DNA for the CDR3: TGTGCCAGCAGCTTGGCCCGGCAGGGGGAAAAACTGTTTTTT.

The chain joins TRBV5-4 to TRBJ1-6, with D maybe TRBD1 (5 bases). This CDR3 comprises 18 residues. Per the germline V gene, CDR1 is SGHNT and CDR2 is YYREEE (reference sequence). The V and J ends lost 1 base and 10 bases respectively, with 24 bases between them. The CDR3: CASSLFRAGKLIGSPLHF. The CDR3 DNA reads TGTGCCAGCAGCTTGTTCCGAGCAGGGAAGCTTATAGGGTCACCCCTCCACTTT.

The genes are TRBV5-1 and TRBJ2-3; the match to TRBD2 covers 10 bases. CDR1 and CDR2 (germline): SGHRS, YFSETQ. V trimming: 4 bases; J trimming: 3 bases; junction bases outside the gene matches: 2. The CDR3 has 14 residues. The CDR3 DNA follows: TGCGCCAGCAGCACTAGCGGGGCAACAGATACGCAGTATTTT. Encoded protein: CASSTSGATDTQYF. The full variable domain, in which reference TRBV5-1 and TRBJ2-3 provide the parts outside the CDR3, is KAGVTQTPRYLIKTRGQQVTLSCSPISGHRSVSWYQQTPGQGLQFLFEYFSETQRNKGNFPGRFSGRQFSNSRSEMNVSTLELGDSALYLCASSTSGATDTQYFGPGTRLTVL.

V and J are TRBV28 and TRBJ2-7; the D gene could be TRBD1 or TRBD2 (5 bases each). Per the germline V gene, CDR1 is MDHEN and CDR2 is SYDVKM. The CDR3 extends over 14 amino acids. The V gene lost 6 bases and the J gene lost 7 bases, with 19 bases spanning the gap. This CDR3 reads CASRGRERLREQYF. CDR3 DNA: TGTGCCAGCAGAGGCAGGGAGCGCCTTCGAGAGCAGTACTTC.

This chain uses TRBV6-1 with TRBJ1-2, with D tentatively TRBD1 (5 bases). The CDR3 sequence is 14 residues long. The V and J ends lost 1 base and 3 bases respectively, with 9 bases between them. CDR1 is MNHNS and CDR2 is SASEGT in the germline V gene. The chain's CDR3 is CASSEVTGDYGYTF. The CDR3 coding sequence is TGTGCCAGCAGTGAAGTTACGGGGGACTATGGCTACACCTTC.

As DNA, the CDR3 is TGTGCCAGCAGTTTACGTCAGGGAGGTTCACCCCTCCACTTT. It encodes CASSLRQGGSPLHF. The V and J genes are TRBV27 and TRBJ1-6; the D gene is possibly TRBD1 (5 bases). CDR1 and CDR2 (germline): MNHEY, SMNVEV (reference sequence). This CDR3 spans 14 amino acids. Trimming cost V 2 bases and J 9 bases, with 11 bases left between them.

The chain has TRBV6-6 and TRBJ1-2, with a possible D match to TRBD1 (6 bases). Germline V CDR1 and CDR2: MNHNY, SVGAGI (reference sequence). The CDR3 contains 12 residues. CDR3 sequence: CASLEGGLGYTF. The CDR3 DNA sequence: TGTGCAAGCCTAGAGGGGGGTCTTGGCTACACCTTC.

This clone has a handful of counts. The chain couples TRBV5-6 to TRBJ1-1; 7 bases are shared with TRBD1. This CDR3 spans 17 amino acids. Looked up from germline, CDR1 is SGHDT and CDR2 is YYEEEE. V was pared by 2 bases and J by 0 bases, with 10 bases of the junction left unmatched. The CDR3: CASSLNAGGGMNTEAFF. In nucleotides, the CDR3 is TGTGCCAGCAGCTTAAATGCAGGGGGTGGAATGAACACTGAAGCTTTCTTT.

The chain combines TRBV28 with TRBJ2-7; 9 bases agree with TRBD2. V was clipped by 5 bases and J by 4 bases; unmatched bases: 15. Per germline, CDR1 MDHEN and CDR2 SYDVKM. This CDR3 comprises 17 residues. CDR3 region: CASSPSLGSGSSYEQYF. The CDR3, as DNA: TGTGCCAGCAGTCCCTCGTTAGGTAGCGGGAGCTCATACGAGCAGTACTTC.

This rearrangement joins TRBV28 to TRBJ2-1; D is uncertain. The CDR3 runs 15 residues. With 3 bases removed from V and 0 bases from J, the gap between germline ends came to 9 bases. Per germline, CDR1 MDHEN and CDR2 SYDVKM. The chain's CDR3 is CASSFRLSSYNEQFF. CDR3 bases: TGTGCCAGCAGTTTTCGGCTGAGCTCCTACAATGAGCAGTTCTTC.

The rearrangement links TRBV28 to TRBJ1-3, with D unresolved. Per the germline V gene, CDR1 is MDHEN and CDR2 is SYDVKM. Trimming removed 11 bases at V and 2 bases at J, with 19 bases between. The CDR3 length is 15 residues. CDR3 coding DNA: TGTGCCGCAGGTTCGAATCCCGGGACTGGAAACACCATATATTTT. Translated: CAAGSNPGTGNTIYF. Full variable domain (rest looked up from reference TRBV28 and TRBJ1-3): DVKVTQSSRYLVKRTGEKVFLECVQDMDHENMFWYRQDPGLGLRLIYFSYDVKMKEKGDIPEGYSVSREKKERFSLILESASTNQTSMYLCAAGSNPGTGNTIYFGEGSWLTVV.

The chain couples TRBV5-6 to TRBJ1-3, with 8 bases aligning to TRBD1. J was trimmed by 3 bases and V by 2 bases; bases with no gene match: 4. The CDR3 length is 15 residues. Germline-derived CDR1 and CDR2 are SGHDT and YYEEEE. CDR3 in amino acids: CASSFQGAGGNTIYF. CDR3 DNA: TGTGCCAGCAGCTTTCAGGGGGCAGGTGGAAACACCATATATTTT.

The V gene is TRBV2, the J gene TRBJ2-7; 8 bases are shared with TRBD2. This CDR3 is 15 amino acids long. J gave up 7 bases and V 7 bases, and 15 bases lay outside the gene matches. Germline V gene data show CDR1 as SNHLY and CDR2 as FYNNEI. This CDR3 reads CASTWTSLNLWEQYF. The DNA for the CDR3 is TGTGCCAGCACTTGGACTAGCTTAAACCTCTGGGAGCAGTACTTC.